Sequencing of this T cell receptor (beta chain) was carried out in a study of blood T cell repertoires in COVID-19. Overall study context: Collection of acute and convalescent COVID-19 samples took place in the United States, Italy and Spain.

This clone was counted once. V shed 2 bases and J 3 bases; nucleotides not matched to a gene: 3. The CDR3 runs 16 residues. Germline V gene lookup returns CDR1 SGHRS and CDR2 YFSETQ. The repertoire was sequenced with immunoSEQ multiplex PCR; TCRdb's copy has only in-frame clones and lacks some. The repertoire has just under 60,000 clones, around 73% of them found once; the top ten carry 10% to 15%. The chain has TRBV5-1 and TRBJ2-3; 13 bases align to TRBD2. The material sequenced was peripheral blood. This clonotype was sampled from a man aged 80 or over with acute or convalescent COVID-19. This CDR3 is CASSLWTSGGTDTQYF. For the CDR3, the DNA is TGCGCCAGCAGCTTATGGACTAGCGGGGGAACAGATACGCAGTATTTT.